Below are 29 T cell receptor beta chains sequenced from a single sample in a study of T cell repertoires in cytomegalovirus infection. In TCRdb, the reads were re-called with MiXCR into one record per CDR3 protein. The sample contains 100,000 to 150,000 distinct CDR3 sequences, roughly a third of which appear only once. Their antigens are not known. The sequencing here drew on CD8+ T cells from cultured PBMCs, taken from culture after CMV antigen stimulation. The receptors were sampled from a human donor in good health (CMV status not recorded). Some clones in this sample may be carry-over from other donors' samples.

The chain carries TRBV7-9 and TRBJ1-6; D is uncertain. The CDR3 sequence is 13 residues long. Trimming took off 5 bases at V and 8 bases at J, with 10 bases between the two ends. CDR1 and CDR2 from the germline V gene are SEHNR and FQNEAQ (reference sequence). CDR3 protein: CASSPPGDSPLHF. The CDR3 coding sequence is TGTGCCAGCAGCCCCCCCGGTGATTCACCCCTCCACTTT.

This chain joins TRBV4-3 and TRBJ2-3; D uncertain. In germline, CDR1 is LGHNA, CDR2 YSLEER. This CDR3 has 14 residues. With 5 bases removed from V and 4 bases from J, the gap between germline ends came to 13 bases. The CDR3 here is CASSNRPGADTQYF. The CDR3 nucleotides read TGCGCCAGCAGCAACCGTCCTGGTGCAGATACGCAGTATTTT.

The chain carries TRBV20-1 and TRBJ2-3; D may match TRBD1 or TRBD2 (7 bases each). This CDR3 has 19 amino acids. The V gene lost 6 bases and the J gene lost 2 bases, with 30 bases spanning the gap. The germline V gene has CDR1 DFQATT and CDR2 SNEGSKA (reference sequence). CDR3 sequence reads: CSARGDEAGEALYTDTQYF. As DNA, the CDR3 is TGCAGTGCCAGGGGGGATGAGGCGGGGGAAGCTTTATACACAGATACGCAGTATTTT.

The chain employs TRBV6-1 and TRBJ2-7; D might be TRBD1 (5 bases). V lost 1 base to trimming and J lost 5 bases, with 6 bases between them. The CDR3 spans 12 residues. Germline CDR1 MNHNS, CDR2 SASEGT. This CDR3 reads CASSEGGHEQYF. CDR3 sequence (DNA): TGTGCCAGCAGTGAAGGGGGCCACGAGCAGTACTTC.

The V and J genes are TRBV28 and TRBJ1-2, with a possible D match to TRBD1 (6 bases). This CDR3 contains 17 residues. V was cut by 2 bases and J by 3 bases, with 19 bases left in between. The germline CDR1 and CDR2 sequences are MDHEN and SYDVKM. The CDR3 is CASSLAGAPPGDYGYTF. DNA of the CDR3: TGTGCCAGCAGTTTAGCAGGGGCGCCACCGGGCGACTATGGCTACACCTTC.

The V call is TRBV2, the J call TRBJ2-7; TRBD1 matches 9 bases. The ends lost 2 bases at V and 0 bases at J; junction bases unmatched: 8. Germline CDR1 SNHLY, CDR2 FYNNEI. This CDR3 has 17 residues. CDR3 bases: TGTGCCAGCAGTGAAAACCCCGGGACAGGGAGCTCCTACGAGCAGTACTTC. This gives the protein CASSENPGTGSSYEQYF.

A word on this clonotype: Compared with germline, one end of the junction differs, possibly owing to a read error. This chain joins TRBV7-6 and TRBJ2-5, with 8 bases identical to TRBD2. The CDR3 spans 15 residues. Germline V CDR1 and CDR2: SGHVS, FNYEAQ. Here the CDR3 reads CASSPSGLAKETQYF. The CDR3 coding sequence is TGTGCTAGCAGCCCCAGCGGACTAGCAAAAGAGACCCAGTACTTC.

With respect to this clonotype: This clone may be a read error of a much larger clone one base away. The genes are TRBV7-2 and TRBJ2-7, with D unclear. CDR1 and CDR2 (germline): SGHTA, FQGNSA. V lost 5 bases and J lost 4, with 9 bases in between. The CDR3 is 12 amino acids. Written as DNA, the CDR3 is TGTGCCAGCAGCCTATATGGGTACGAGCAGTACTTC. This codes for CASSLYGYEQYF.

This clonotype was observed many times. The genes are TRBV7-8 and TRBJ1-3; D is possibly TRBD1 (5 bases). With 6 bases removed from V and 0 bases from J, the gap between germline ends came to 12 bases. CDR1 and CDR2 from the germline V gene are SGHVS and FQNEAQ. This CDR3 has 15 residues. The CDR3 region has the DNA TGTGCCAGCAGTCCAGGGCGATTCTCTGGAAACACCATATATTTT. Translating it yields CASSPGRFSGNTIYF.

CDR3 loop: CSATNPDRTYGNTIYF. CDR3 coding DNA: TGCAGTGCTACCAACCCAGACAGGACGTACGGAAACACCATATATTTT. The rearrangement links TRBV20-1 to TRBJ1-3; D perhaps matches TRBD1 (6 bases). Trimming stripped 4 bases from V and 4 bases from J, with 20 bases between. In germline, CDR1 is DFQATT, CDR2 SNEGSKA (reference sequence). CDR3 size: 16 residues.

This rearrangement joins TRBV2 to TRBJ2-1; D is undetermined. Trimming left V 6 bases short and J 5 bases short, with 8 bases between. The V gene's germline CDR1 is SNHLY and CDR2 FYNNEI. This CDR3 spans 12 amino acids. The CDR3 protein is CASREFNNEQFF. The CDR3 bases are TGTGCCAGCAGGGAGTTTAACAATGAGCAGTTCTTC.

A few counts support this clonotype. V gene TRBV19 combines with J gene TRBJ1-1; weak D call: TRBD1 (5 bases). This CDR3 has 18 residues. With 3 bases removed from V and 0 bases from J, the gap between germline ends came to 20 bases. Germline V gives CDR1 LNHDA, CDR2 SQIVND (reference sequence). Written as DNA, the CDR3 is TGTGCCAGTAGTATTCGGGCAGGGAGGACCCTCATGAACACTGAAGCTTTCTTT. It is translated as CASSIRAGRTLMNTEAFF.

This clonotype turned up a few times. In nucleotides, the CDR3 is TGTGCCAGCAGCTTAATTCGCGGGCCGAGGAGCACTGAAGCTTTCTTT. Residues: CASSLIRGPRSTEAFF. The chain links TRBV7-3 to TRBJ1-1; D not certain. The V gene lost 1 base and the J gene lost 4 bases, with 16 bases spanning the gap. CDR1 is SGHTA and CDR2 is FQGTGA in the germline V gene. The CDR3 loop spans 16 amino acids.

In this sample, this clonotype turned up a few times. This chain links TRBV12-3 or TRBV12-4 with TRBJ2-5; D gene ambiguous. V was clipped by 6 bases and J by 5 bases, with 10 bases between them. This CDR3 contains 12 residues. The CDR3 sequence: CASSVLGETQYF. Here the CDR3 DNA reads TGTGCCAGCAGCGTCCTCGGGGAGACCCAGTACTTC.

This clonotype was found many times. The rearrangement uses TRBV11-2 and TRBJ1-6; D is uncertain. From germline, CDR1 is SGHAT and CDR2 FQNNGV. Trimming shortened V by 2 bases and J by 0 bases, and 17 bases separated the two germline ends. There are 19 residues in the CDR3. CDR3 region: CASSLLGPAYSSYNSPLHF. Here the CDR3 DNA reads TGTGCCAGCAGCTTACTCGGGCCGGCCTACAGCTCCTATAATTCACCCCTCCACTTT.

The chain employs TRBV12-3 or TRBV12-4 and TRBJ1-1, with 7 positions matching TRBD1. The CDR3 is 14 amino acids. The junction had 6 bases not matched to a gene; V was cut back by 2 bases and J by 6 bases. The CDR3 here is CASSLRQGAAEAFF. The CDR3 DNA reads TGTGCCAGCAGTTTACGACAGGGAGCTGCTGAAGCTTTCTTT.

This clonotype was seen only a few times. This chain connects TRBV19 to TRBJ1-1; D ambiguous. CDR1 and CDR2 (germline): LNHDA, SQIVND (reference sequence). Trimming cost V 0 bases and J 1 base, with 9 bases left between them. The length of the CDR3 is 15 residues. CDR3 protein: CASSIDLGPNTEAFF. The CDR3 DNA reads TGTGCCAGTAGTATAGATCTTGGACCGAACACTGAAGCTTTCTTT.

V gene TRBV29-1 combines with J gene TRBJ2-1, with a tentative D call TRBD1 (7 bases). Germline values: CDR1 SQVTM, CDR2 ANQGSEA. The CDR3 has 16 residues. V was pared by 3 bases and J by 4 bases, with 19 bases between. CDR3 nucleotide sequence: TGCAGCGTTGATGGGGGCGCCAGGGGGGATTACAATGAGCAGTTCTTC. Translated: CSVDGGARGDYNEQFF.

The sample holds many counts of this clonotype. The chain couples TRBV7-2 to TRBJ1-2; D is unresolved. V was clipped by 2 bases and J by 7 bases, with 11 bases between them. There are 13 residues in the CDR3. The germline V gene has CDR1 SGHTA and CDR2 FQGNSA. DNA for the CDR3: TGTGCCAGCAGCTTAAGAGATACGGGTGGCTACACCTTC. It yields the protein CASSLRDTGGYTF.

This clonotype was seen a few times. V usage is TRBV6-2 or TRBV6-3 and J usage is TRBJ2-5; 10 positions match TRBD2. The J segment lost 7 bases and the V segment lost 2 bases, leaving 16 bases of the junction unmatched. The V gene's germline CDR1 is MNHEY and CDR2 SVGEGT. The CDR3 length is 18 residues. In DNA, the CDR3 is TGTGCCAGCAGTTACCCACAGGTCGGTCTAGCGGGGGACGGGACCCAGTACTTC. Translating gives CASSYPQVGLAGDGTQYF.

This clonotype was counted only a few times. The rearrangement joins TRBV4-1 to TRBJ2-1; TRBD1 might be the D (6 bases). This CDR3 contains 17 residues. The V end lost 4 bases, the J end lost 4 bases, and 20 bases lay between the germline ends. In germline, CDR1 is MGHRA, CDR2 YSYEKL. The CDR3 loop is CASSPPGHLPAYNEQFF. CDR3 sequence (DNA): TGCGCCAGCAGCCCCCCGGGACATTTACCTGCTTACAATGAGCAGTTCTTC.

This sequence joins TRBV4-3 and TRBJ2-1, with 10 bases aligning to TRBD2. The V and J ends lost 0 bases and 3 bases, in that order; junction bases with no gene match: 8. CDR1 and CDR2 from the germline V gene are LGHNA and YSLEER. There are 18 residues in the CDR3. The CDR3 loop is CASSQDQAGTSDYNEQFF. In nucleotides, the CDR3 is TGCGCCAGCAGCCAAGATCAGGCCGGGACTAGCGACTACAATGAGCAGTTCTTC.

The J gene is TRBJ2-7, the V gene TRBV9, with D perhaps TRBD2 (6 bases). V lost 4 bases, J lost 3 bases, and 17 bases lay in between. The germline CDR1 and CDR2 sequences are SGDLS and YYNGEE. The CDR3 contains 15 residues. In nucleotides, the CDR3 is TGTGCCAGCAGCCCGGAGGGTGGACCGAGCTACGAGCAGTACTTC. Protein product: CASSPEGGPSYEQYF.

This sequence joins TRBV12-3 or TRBV12-4 and TRBJ2-2, with D perhaps being TRBD1 or TRBD2 (5 bases each). The CDR3 spans 16 residues. The V end was cut by 5 bases, the J end by 0 bases, with 13 bases between. The CDR3 DNA sequence: TGTGCCAGCAGTGGACACGGAGGCGCGAACACCGGGGAGCTGTTTTTT. It is translated as CASSGHGGANTGELFF.

The genes are TRBV5-1 and TRBJ1-2, with 9 bases identical to TRBD1. After removal of 0 bases from V and 4 bases from J, the junction contained 1 base not matched to a gene. Germline loops: CDR1 SGHRS, CDR2 YFSETQ. The CDR3 has 14 amino acids. CDR3 protein: CASSLGTGAYGYTF. The CDR3 region has the DNA TGCGCCAGCAGCTTGGGGACAGGGGCCTATGGCTACACCTTC.

The V and J genes are TRBV4-1 and TRBJ1-6, with D perhaps TRBD1 (5 bases). The CDR3 contains 18 residues. Germline values: CDR1 MGHRA, CDR2 YSYEKL. V lost 0 bases and J 6 bases, leaving 18 bases between the germline ends. Here the CDR3 reads CASSQDQGGVDSNSPLHF. CDR3 DNA sequence: TGCGCCAGCAGCCAAGACCAAGGAGGGGTCGACTCTAATTCACCCCTCCACTTT.

This clonotype was picked up a small number of times. This sequence joins TRBV14 and TRBJ2-1; no reliable D call. Germline loops: CDR1 SGHDN, CDR2 FVKESK. CDR3 length equals 15 residues. V was clipped by 2 bases and J by 0 bases, with 8 bases between them. The CDR3 here is CASSQLGNSYNEQFF. Here the CDR3 DNA reads TGTGCCAGCAGCCAACTGGGGAACTCCTACAATGAGCAGTTCTTC.

This clonotype occurred many times. This chain joins TRBV20-1 and TRBJ1-5; a possible D gene is TRBD1 (6 bases). V dropped 6 bases and J dropped 0 bases, with 12 bases sitting between them. CDR1 is DFQATT and CDR2 is SNEGSKA in the germline V gene (reference sequence). This CDR3 comprises 14 residues. CDR3 loop: CSAKTGYSNQPQHF. The CDR3, as DNA: TGCAGTGCCAAGACAGGTTATAGCAATCAGCCCCAGCATTTT.

The chain uses TRBV7-9 and TRBJ2-5; unclear D gene. Trimming took off 5 bases at V and 7 bases at J, with 11 bases between the two ends. The germline CDR1 and CDR2 sequences are SEHNR and FQNEAQ (reference sequence). The CDR3 contains 12 residues. The CDR3 loop is CASSPSDPTQYF. CDR3 in DNA: TGTGCCAGCAGCCCTTCCGATCCGACCCAGTACTTC.